A selection of T cell receptor beta chains follows, all from one sample in a study of T cell repertoires in cytomegalovirus infection. No cognate antigen is known for these TCRs. TCRdb used MiXCR to reprocess the reads, holding one entry per CDR3 protein. This table holds nearly 70,000 distinct CDR3 sequences, 20% to 25% found once. The sample consisted of PBMCs, sequenced either directly or after in vitro stimulation (not recorded which). Every receptor here comes from a human donor in good health (CMV status not recorded). Some clones in this sample may be carry-over from other donors' samples. The CDR3 runs from the conserved cysteine through the conserved F or W. The D gene is left open where the match is weak. Some rows have no size entry. The others give once, few or many, or a class for an expanded clone.

j_call v_call d_call clone_size cdr3_nt cdr3_aa
TRBJ1-2 TRBV6-2/TRBV6-3 TRBD1 once TGTGCCAGCTCCGGACAGGGATATGGCTACACCTTC CASSGQGYGYTF
TRBJ1-1 TRBV6-2/TRBV6-3 . . TGTGCCAGCAGTTACGACCGGCGACGGGCCGGGAACACTGAAGCTTTCTTT CASSYDRRRAGNTEAFF
TRBJ2-7 TRBV19 TRBD2 . TGTGCCAGTAGTACAGCGGGACCCTACGAGCAGTACTTC CASSTAGPYEQYF
TRBJ2-3 TRBV2 TRBD1 . TGTGCCAGCAGTGAAGTTCGGGGGACAGGGGCGGGCACAGATACGCAGTATTTT CASSEVRGTGAGTDTQYF
TRBJ1-2 TRBV7-2 . many TGTGCCAGCAGCTTAGGGGACCGTCGCTATGGCTACACCTTC CASSLGDRRYGYTF
TRBJ1-5 TRBV11-2 . . TGTGCCAGCAGCTTGGGGAAGGGGCAGGGTGCTCAGCCCCAGCATTTT CASSLGKGQGAQPQHF
TRBJ1-2 TRBV28 . few TGTGCCAGCAGATTCCAGAACTATGGCTACACCTTC CASRFQNYGYTF
TRBJ1-1 TRBV5-6 . many TGTGCCAGCAGCTCTGGGGGGGGCGTGAACACTGAAGCTTTCTTT CASSSGGGVNTEAFF
TRBJ2-7 TRBV19 . . TGTGCCAGTAGTCCATCGGTGGGGATGCGCTACGAGCAGTACTTC CASSPSVGMRYEQYF
TRBJ2-5 TRBV7-6 TRBD2 few TGTGCCAGCAGCTTAAGGCTAGCGGGAGGTAAAGAGACCCAGTACTTC CASSLRLAGGKETQYF
TRBJ2-1 TRBV7-2 . many TGTGCCAGCAGCAAATTGCATTCAGCATCCTACAATGAGCAGTTCTTC CASSKLHSASYNEQFF
TRBJ2-3 TRBV6-2/TRBV6-3 . few TGTGCCAGCAGTGATATTAGCGGAGCCCGCACAGATACGCAGTATTTT CASSDISGARTDTQYF
TRBJ2-7 TRBV7-9 TRBD2 many TGTGCCAGCAGCCCTGTAGCGGGAGTTAACGAGCAGTACTTC CASSPVAGVNEQYF
TRBJ1-1 TRBV7-2 TRBD1 . TGTGCCAGCAGCCCGCGACCGACAGGGGGCACTGAAGCTTTCTTT CASSPRPTGGTEAFF
TRBJ1-1 TRBV7-2 . many TGTGCCAGCAGCTTGTCGGGGGGTGACACTGAAGCTTTCTTT CASSLSGGDTEAFF
TRBJ2-1 TRBV4-1 TRBD2 . TGCGCCAGCAGCCAAGGATCGCTAGCGGGAGGTGAGCAGTTCTTC CASSQGSLAGGEQFF
TRBJ1-5 TRBV7-9 . . TGTGCCAGCAGCAACAACCGGGCACCGCCGGGGGTGCCCCAGCATTTT CASSNNRAPPGVPQHF
TRBJ1-5 TRBV28 . few TGTGCCAGCAGCGAACGGGGGAATCAGCCCCAGCATTTT CASSERGNQPQHF
TRBJ1-5 TRBV7-4 . . TGTGCCAGCAGCTTAACGCGTCGCAGGGAGGGTCAGCCCCAGCATTTT CASSLTRRREGQPQHF
TRBJ1-2 TRBV7-2 . many TGTGCCAGCAAGATGGAGGGGAAGCTCTATGGCTACACCTTC CASKMEGKLYGYTF
TRBJ1-5 TRBV20-1 . . TGCAGTGCTGAGATAGGGAGCAATCAGCCCCAGCATTTT CSAEIGSNQPQHF
TRBJ2-5 TRBV27 TRBD2 . TGTGCCAGCAGTTTTCTGGCTAGCGGGAACCAAGAGACCCAGTACTTC CASSFLASGNQETQYF
TRBJ2-1 TRBV20-1 . . TGCAGTGCTTCCCCGGGACTCGAGCAGTTCTTC CSASPGLEQFF
TRBJ1-2 TRBV12-3/TRBV12-4 . . TGTGCCAGCAGTTCGTGGGTCGGCTATGGCTACACCTTC CASSSWVGYGYTF
TRBJ2-7 TRBV12-3/TRBV12-4 TRBD2 . TGTGCCAGCAGTTTGCTAGCGGGGGCCTACGAGCAGTACTTC CASSLLAGAYEQYF
TRBJ2-2 TRBV6-5 . . TGTGCCAGCACGGCAAGACTCTCAGTGGCCCCCGGGGAGCTGTTTTTT CASTARLSVAPGELFF
TRBJ1-1 TRBV4-1 TRBD1 many TGCGCCAGCAGCCAAGACCTTTCCGGGACAGGAAACACTGAAGCTTTCTTT CASSQDLSGTGNTEAFF
TRBJ2-3 TRBV5-1 . once TGCGCCAGCAGCCGAATTCTCCGAGGAGATACGCAGTATTTT CASSRILRGDTQYF
TRBJ2-5 TRBV12-3/TRBV12-4 . few TGTGCCAGCAGCATATCAGGAGAGACCCAGTACTTC CASSISGETQYF
TRBJ1-1 TRBV4-3 . few TGCGCCAGCAGCCAAACAGGGAATTACGGTGAAGCTTTCTTT CASSQTGNYGEAFF
TRBJ2-1 TRBV25-1 . few TGTGCCAGCAGTGAATACGGAGATGAGCAGTTCTTC CASSEYGDEQFF
TRBJ2-3 TRBV24-1 . . TGTGCCACCAGTGGTAGTGGTGAGGGGAGGAGAGATACGCAGTATTTT CATSGSGEGRRDTQYF
TRBJ1-1 TRBV2 . . TGTGCCAGCAAAAACCGCAGGGACACTGAAGCTTTCTTT CASKNRRDTEAFF
TRBJ1-6 TRBV3-1 . . TGTGCCAGCACAGGGACGAGCAACCACCTCCACTTT CASTGTSNHLHF
TRBJ2-2 TRBV12-3/TRBV12-4 . . TGTGCCAGCAGTCCCCAACAGGGAACCGGGGAGCTGTTTTTT CASSPQQGTGELFF
TRBJ2-7 TRBV7-2 . many TGTGCCAGCAGCTTAGCTTCTAGGGACGAGCAGTACTTC CASSLASRDEQYF
TRBJ2-1 TRBV27 TRBD2 . TGTGCCAGCAGTCCCGGACTAGCGGGGAGGGGCAGGGAGCAGTTCTTC CASSPGLAGRGREQFF
TRBJ2-7 TRBV7-4 TRBD2 . TGTGCCAGCATGTTTGGACTAGAAGGAGGCGAGCAGTACTTC CASMFGLEGGEQYF
TRBJ2-1 TRBV3-1 TRBD1 . TGTGCCAGCAGCCACCATGGACAGGTAGTCTACAATGAGCAGTTCTTC CASSHHGQVVYNEQFF
TRBJ2-2 TRBV7-2 . few TGTGCCAGCAGCTTAGGAGGGGCGAACACCGGGGAGCTGTTTTTT CASSLGGANTGELFF
TRBJ2-7 TRBV19 TRBD1 few TGTGCCAGTAGTATTGGACGGGACAGGGGGCACGAGCAGTACTTC CASSIGRDRGHEQYF
TRBJ2-5 TRBV7-2 . many TGTGCCAGCAGCCCCCTGGGACCCTACGACCTAGAGACCCAGTACTTC CASSPLGPYDLETQYF
TRBJ1-1 TRBV7-3 . many TGTGCCAGCAGTCGAAGCGGAGGCCGCACTGAAGCTTTCTTT CASSRSGGRTEAFF
TRBJ2-1 TRBV7-3 TRBD2 few TGTGCCAGCAGCTTTCGCGGGAGTGATGAGCAGTTCTTC CASSFRGSDEQFF
TRBJ2-5 TRBV10-3 TRBD2 . TGTGCCATCAGGACTAGCTTTGGAGAGACCCAGTACTTC CAIRTSFGETQYF
TRBJ1-6 TRBV6-2/TRBV6-3 . . TGTGCCAGCAGTTACCCGTCGACACCCCTCCACTTT CASSYPSTPLHF
TRBJ1-2 TRBV12-3/TRBV12-4 . few TGTGCCAGCAGTTTTCGTACAGCCTACTGGTATGGCTACACCTTC CASSFRTAYWYGYTF
TRBJ2-1 TRBV4-1 . . TGCGCCAGCAGCCAAGCCCAGAGACTAGGGTACAATGAGCAGTTCTTC CASSQAQRLGYNEQFF